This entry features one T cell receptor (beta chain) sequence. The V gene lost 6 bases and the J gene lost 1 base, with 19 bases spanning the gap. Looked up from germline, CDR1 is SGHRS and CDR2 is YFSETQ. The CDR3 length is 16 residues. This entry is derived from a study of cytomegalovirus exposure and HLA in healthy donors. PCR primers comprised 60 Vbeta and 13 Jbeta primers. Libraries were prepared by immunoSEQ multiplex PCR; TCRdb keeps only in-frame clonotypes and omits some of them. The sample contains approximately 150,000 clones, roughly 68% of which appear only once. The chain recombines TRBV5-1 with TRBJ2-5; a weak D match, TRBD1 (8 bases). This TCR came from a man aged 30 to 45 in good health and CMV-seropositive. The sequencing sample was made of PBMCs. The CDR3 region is CASKNSGGGGQETQYF. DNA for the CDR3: TGCGCCAGCAAGAACTCAGGGGGCGGGGGCCAAGAGACCCAGTACTTC.